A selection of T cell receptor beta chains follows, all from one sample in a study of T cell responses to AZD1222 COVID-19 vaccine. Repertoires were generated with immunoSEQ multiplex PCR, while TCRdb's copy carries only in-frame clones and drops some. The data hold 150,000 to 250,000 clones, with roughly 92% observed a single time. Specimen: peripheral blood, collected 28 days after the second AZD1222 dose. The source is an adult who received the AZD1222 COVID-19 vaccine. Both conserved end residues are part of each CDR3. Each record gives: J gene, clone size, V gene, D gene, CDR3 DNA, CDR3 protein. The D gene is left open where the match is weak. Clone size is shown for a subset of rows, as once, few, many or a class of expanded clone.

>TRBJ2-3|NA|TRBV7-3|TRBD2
TGTGCCAGCAGCTTAACTGCGTGGACTAGCGGGCTTACAGATACGCAGTATTTT
CASSLTAWTSGLTDTQYF
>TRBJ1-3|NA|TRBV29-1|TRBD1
TGCAGCGTTCGGCTCCAGGGGGTTGGGGAGTACACCATATATTTT
CSVRLQGVGEYTIYF
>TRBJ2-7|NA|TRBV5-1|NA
TGCGCCAGCAGTCCCGATCCGGGACTCCCCCACTACGAGCAGTACTTC
CASSPDPGLPHYEQYF
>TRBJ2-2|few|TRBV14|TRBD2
TGTGCCAGCAGCCAAAGAGCGGGAGAGGGCACCGGGGAGCTGTTTTTT
CASSQRAGEGTGELFF
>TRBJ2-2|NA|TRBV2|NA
TGTGCCAGCAGTGTTCCAGGGAATAGCGGGGAGCTGTTTTTT
CASSVPGNSGELFF
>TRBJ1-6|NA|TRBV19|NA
TGTGCCAGTACTGAAGGTTCCTATAATTCACCCCTCCACTTT
CASTEGSYNSPLHF
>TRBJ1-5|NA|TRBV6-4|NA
TGTGCCAGCAGTGACAGGGAGGGGCAGCCCCAGCATTTT
CASSDREGQPQHF
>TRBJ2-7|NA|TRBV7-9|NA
TGTGCCAGCAGCCCCCATATGGCGAGCTCCTACGAGCAGTACTTC
CASSPHMASSYEQYF
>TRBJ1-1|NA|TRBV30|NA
TGTGCCTGGAGTGGGGCTCGGCAGGGTTTGATGACTGAAGCTTTCTTT
CAWSGARQGLMTEAFF
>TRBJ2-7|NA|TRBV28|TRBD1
TGTGCCAGCAGTTGGGACAGTCGCTCCTACGAGCAGTACTTC
CASSWDSRSYEQYF
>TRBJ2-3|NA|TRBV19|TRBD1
TGTGCCAGTACCTCCCTTGGGACAGGGGGCGCAGATACGCAGTATTTT
CASTSLGTGGADTQYF
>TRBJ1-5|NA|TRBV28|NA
TGTGCCAGCACCGACCTTTTTCAGCCCCAGCATTTT
CASTDLFQPQHF
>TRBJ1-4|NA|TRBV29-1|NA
TGCAGCGTTGAATCCTCGGGGGACGAAAAACTGTTTTTT
CSVESSGDEKLFF
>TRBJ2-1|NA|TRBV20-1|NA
TGCAGTGCAGAAGTACGGAATGAGCAGTTCTTC
CSAEVRNEQFF
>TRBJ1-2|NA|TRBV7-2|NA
TGTGCCAGCAGCATCCGGGACGGTGCCTATGGCTACACCTTC
CASSIRDGAYGYTF
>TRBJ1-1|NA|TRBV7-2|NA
TGTGCCAGCAGCTTAGTGTCCGGGGTGGGCACTGAAGCTTTCTTT
CASSLVSGVGTEAFF
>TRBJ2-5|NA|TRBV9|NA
TGTGCCAGCAGCGTAGGGGGCGCTGAGACCCAGTACTTC
CASSVGGAETQYF
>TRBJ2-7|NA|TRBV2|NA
TGTGCCAGCAGCCGGGAAGGGTACGAGCAGTACTTC
CASSREGYEQYF
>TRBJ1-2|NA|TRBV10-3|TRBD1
TGTGCCATTTCCAGTCCCGGGACAGCTTATGGCTACACCTTC
CAISSPGTAYGYTF
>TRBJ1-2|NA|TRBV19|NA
TGTGCCAGTAGTAACCCAGGACGTCTTGGCTACACCTTC
CASSNPGRLGYTF